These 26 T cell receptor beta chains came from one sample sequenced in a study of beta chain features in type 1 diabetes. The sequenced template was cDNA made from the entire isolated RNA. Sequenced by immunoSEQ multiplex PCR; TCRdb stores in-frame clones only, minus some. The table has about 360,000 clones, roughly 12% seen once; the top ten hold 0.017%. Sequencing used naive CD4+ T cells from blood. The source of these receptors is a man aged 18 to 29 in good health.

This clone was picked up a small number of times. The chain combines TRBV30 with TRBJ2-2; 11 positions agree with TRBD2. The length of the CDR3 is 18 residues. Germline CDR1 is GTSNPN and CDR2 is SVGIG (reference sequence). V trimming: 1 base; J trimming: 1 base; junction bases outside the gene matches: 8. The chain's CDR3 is CAWSGGLAGGRNTGELFF. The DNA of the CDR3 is TGTGCCTGGAGTGGGGGCCTAGCGGGAGGACGGAACACCGGGGAGCTGTTTTTT.

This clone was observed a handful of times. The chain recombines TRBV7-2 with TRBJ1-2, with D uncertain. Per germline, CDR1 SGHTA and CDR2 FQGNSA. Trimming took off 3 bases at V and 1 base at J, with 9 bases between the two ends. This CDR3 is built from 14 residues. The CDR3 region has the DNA TGTGCCAGCAGCTTTTCCCACAGTAACTATGGCTACACCTTC. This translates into CASSFSHSNYGYTF.

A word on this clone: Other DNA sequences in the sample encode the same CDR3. The CDR3 DNA sequence: TGTGCCAGCAGCTTAAGCGGATCCTACGAGCAGTACTTC. Amino acids: CASSLSGSYEQYF. The chain recombines TRBV7-2 with TRBJ2-7; tentatively, D is TRBD2 (5 bases). Per the germline V gene, CDR1 is SGHTA and CDR2 is FQGNSA. CDR3 length: 13 residues. V was cut by 2 bases and J by 1 base, with 6 bases left in between.

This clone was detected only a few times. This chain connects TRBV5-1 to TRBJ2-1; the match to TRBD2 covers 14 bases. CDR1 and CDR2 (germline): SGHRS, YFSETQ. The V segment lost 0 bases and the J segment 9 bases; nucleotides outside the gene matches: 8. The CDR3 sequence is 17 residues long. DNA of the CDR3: TGCGCCAGCAGCTTGGCCGCGGGACTAGCGGGAGTTGGTGAGCAGTTCTTC. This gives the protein CASSLAAGLAGVGEQFF.

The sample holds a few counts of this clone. CDR3 region: CASSLVAEQETQYF. DNA for the CDR3: TGTGCCAGCAGTTTAGTAGCGGAACAAGAGACCCAGTACTTC. J is TRBJ2-5 and V is TRBV28, with TRBD2 as a possible D gene (6 bases). Germline-derived CDR1 and CDR2 are MDHEN and SYDVKM. Trimming shortened V by 2 bases and J by 2 bases, and 9 bases separated the two germline ends. CDR3 length equals 14 residues.

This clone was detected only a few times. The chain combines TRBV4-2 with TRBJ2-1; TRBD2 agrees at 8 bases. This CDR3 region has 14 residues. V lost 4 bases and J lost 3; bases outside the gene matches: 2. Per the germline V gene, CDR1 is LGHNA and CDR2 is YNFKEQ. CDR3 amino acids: CASSLGTSYNEQFF. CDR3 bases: TGTGCCAGCAGCCTCGGGACTAGCTACAATGAGCAGTTCTTC.

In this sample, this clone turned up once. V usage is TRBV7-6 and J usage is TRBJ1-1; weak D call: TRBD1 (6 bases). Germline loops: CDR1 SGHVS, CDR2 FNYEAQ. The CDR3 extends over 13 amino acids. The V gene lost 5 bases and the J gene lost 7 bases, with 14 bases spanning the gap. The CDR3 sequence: CASSMTGTGEAFF. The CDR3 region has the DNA TGTGCCAGCAGCATGACAGGTACGGGTGAAGCTTTCTTT.

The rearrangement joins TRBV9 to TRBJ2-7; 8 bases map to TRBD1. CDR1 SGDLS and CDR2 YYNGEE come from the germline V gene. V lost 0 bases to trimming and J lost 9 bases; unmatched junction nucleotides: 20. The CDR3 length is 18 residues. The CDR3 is CASSVGAGRGRRNLRQYF. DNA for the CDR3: TGTGCCAGCAGCGTAGGCGCGGGCAGGGGGCGCCGAAACCTCAGGCAGTACTTC.

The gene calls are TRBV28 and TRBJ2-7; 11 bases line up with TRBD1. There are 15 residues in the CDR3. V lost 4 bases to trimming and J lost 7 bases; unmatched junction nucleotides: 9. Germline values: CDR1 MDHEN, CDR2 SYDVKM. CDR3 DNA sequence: TGTGCCAGCAGTTCGCCGTCCGGGACAGGGGGAGAGCAGTACTTC. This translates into CASSSPSGTGGEQYF.

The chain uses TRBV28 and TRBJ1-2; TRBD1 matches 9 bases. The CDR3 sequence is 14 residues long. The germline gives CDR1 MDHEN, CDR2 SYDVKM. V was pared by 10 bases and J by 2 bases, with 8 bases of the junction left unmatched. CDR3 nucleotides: TGTGCCACCTCGTCCGGACAGGGGAACTATGGCTACACCTTC. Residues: CATSSGQGNYGYTF.

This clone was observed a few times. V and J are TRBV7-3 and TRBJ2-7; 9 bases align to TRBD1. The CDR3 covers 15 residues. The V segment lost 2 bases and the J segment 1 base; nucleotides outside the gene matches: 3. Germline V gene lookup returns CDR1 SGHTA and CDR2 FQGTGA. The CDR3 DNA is TGTGCCAGCAGCTTACAGGGGACAGGGTCCTACGAGCAGTACTTC. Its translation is CASSLQGTGSYEQYF.

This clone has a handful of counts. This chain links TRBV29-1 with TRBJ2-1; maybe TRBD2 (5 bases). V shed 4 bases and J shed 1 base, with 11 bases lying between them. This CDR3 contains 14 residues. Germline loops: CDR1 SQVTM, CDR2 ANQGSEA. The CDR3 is CSVARLNSYNEQFF. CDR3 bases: TGCAGCGTTGCGAGACTAAATTCCTACAATGAGCAGTTCTTC.

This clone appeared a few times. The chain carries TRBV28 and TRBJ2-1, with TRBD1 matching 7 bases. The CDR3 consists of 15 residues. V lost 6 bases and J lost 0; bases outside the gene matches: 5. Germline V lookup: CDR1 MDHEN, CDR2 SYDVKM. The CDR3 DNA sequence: TGTGCCAGCAGACCGGGACAGCGCTCCTACAATGAGCAGTTCTTC. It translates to CASRPGQRSYNEQFF.

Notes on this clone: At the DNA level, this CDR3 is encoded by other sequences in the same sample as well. This chain's CDR3 is CASSLESSYNEQFF. DNA for the CDR3: TGCGCCAGCAGCTTGGAGAGCTCCTACAATGAGCAGTTCTTC. The chain couples TRBV5-1 to TRBJ2-1; D remains unclear. Germline V gene sequence: CDR1 SGHRS, CDR2 YFSETQ. Trimming removed 0 bases at V and 0 bases at J, with 4 bases between. This CDR3 spans 14 amino acids.

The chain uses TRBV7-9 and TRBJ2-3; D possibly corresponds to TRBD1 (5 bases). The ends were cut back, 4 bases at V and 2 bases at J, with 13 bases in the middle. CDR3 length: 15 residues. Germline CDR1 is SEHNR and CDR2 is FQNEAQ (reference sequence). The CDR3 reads CASSSKGSDTDTQYF. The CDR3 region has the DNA TGTGCCAGCAGCTCTAAGGGGTCCGACACAGATACGCAGTATTTT.

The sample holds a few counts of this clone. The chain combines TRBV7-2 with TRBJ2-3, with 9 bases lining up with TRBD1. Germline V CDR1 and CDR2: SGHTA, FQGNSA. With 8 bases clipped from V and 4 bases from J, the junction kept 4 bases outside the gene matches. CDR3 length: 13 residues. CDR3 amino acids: CASGTGSPDTQYF. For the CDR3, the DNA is TGTGCCAGCGGGACAGGGTCCCCAGATACGCAGTATTTT. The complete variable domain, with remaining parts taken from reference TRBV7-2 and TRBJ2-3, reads GAGVSQSPSNKVTEKGKDVELRCDPISGHTALYWYRQSLGQGLEFLIYFQGNSAPDKSGLPSDRFSAERTGGSVSTLTIQRTQQEDSAVYLCASGTGSPDTQYFGPGTRLTVL.

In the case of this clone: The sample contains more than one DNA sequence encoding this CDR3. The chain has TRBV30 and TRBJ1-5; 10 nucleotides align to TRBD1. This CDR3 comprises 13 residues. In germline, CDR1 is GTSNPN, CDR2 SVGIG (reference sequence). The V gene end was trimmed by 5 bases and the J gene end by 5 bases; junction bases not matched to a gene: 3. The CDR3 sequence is CAWAGTGDQPQHF. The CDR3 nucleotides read TGTGCCTGGGCGGGGACAGGGGATCAGCCCCAGCATTTT.

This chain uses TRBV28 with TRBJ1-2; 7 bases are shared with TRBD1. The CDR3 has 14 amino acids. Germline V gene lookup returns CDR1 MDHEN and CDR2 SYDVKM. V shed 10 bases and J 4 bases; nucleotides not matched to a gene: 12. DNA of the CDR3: TGTGCCACCCGAGAACAGGGGCGCGCCTATGGCTACACCTTC. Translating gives CATREQGRAYGYTF.

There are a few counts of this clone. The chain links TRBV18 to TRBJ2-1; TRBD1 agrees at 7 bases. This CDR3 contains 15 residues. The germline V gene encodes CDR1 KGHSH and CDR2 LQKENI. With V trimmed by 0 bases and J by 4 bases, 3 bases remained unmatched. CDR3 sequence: CASSPPGTDYNEQFF. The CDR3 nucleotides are TGTGCCAGCTCACCACCAGGGACAGATTACAATGAGCAGTTCTTC.

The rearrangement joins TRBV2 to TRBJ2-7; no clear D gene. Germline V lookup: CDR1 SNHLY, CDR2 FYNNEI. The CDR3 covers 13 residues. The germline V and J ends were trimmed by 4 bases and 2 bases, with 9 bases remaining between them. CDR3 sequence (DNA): TGTGCCAGCAGTGTGAGGAAAGCCTACGAGCAGTACTTC. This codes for CASSVRKAYEQYF. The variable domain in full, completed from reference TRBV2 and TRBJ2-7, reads EPEVTQTPSHQVTQMGQEVILRCVPISNHLYFYWYRQILGQKVEFLVSFYNNEISEKSEIFDDQFSVERPDGSNFTLKIRSTKLEDSAMYFCASSVRKAYEQYFGPGTRLTVT.

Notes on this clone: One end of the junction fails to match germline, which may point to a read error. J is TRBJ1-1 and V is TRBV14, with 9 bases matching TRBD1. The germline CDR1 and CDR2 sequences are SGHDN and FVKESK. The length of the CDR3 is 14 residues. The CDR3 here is CASSQRTGDRLKLF. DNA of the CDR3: TGTGCCAGCAGCCAGAGGACAGGGGACCGCTTGAAGCTCTTT.

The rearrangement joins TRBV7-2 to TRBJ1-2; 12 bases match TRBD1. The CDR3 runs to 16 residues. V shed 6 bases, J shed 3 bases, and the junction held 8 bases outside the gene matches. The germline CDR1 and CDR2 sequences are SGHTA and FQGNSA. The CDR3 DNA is TGTGCCAGCAGTTCAAGGGACAGGGGGCTATACTATGGCTACACCTTC. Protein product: CASSSRDRGLYYGYTF.

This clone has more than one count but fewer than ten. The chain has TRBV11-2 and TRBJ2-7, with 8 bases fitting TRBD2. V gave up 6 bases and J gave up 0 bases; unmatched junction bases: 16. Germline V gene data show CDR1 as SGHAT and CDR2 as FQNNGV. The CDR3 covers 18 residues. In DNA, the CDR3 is TGTGCCAGCAGTTCACGGGGGGGACCCGGCGGACCCTCCTACGAGCAGTACTTC. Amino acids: CASSSRGGPGGPSYEQYF.

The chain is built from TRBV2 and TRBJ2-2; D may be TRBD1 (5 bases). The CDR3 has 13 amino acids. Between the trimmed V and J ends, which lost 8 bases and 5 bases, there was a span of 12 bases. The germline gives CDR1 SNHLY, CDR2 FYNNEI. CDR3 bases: TGTGCCAGCCGGCAGGGAAGAACCGGGGAGCTGTTTTTT. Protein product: CASRQGRTGELFF.

The CDR3 nucleotides read TGTGCCAGCAGGGGTGGGACAGGGGGCGCGAACACAGATACGCAGTATTTT. Its translation: CASRGGTGGANTDTQYF. This chain uses TRBV7-2 with TRBJ2-3; 12 bases match TRBD1. The ends lost 6 bases at V and 2 bases at J; junction bases unmatched: 9. Germline assignment: CDR1 SGHTA and CDR2 FQGNSA. The CDR3 runs 17 residues.

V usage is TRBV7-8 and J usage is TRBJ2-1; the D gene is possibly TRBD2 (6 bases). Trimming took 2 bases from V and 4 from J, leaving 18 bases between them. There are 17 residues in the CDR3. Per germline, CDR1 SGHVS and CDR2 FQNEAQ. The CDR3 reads CASSLIPPGALYNEQFF. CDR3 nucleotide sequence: TGTGCCAGCAGCTTAATCCCGCCGGGAGCACTATACAATGAGCAGTTCTTC.